This T cell receptor (beta chain) was retrieved from a study of blood T cell repertoires in COVID-19. Study context: Material from acute and convalescent COVID-19 was sourced from the United States, Italy and Spain. In each case, the material was cDNA or gDNA derived from T cells, B-cell-depleted T cells, or PBMCs.

CDR1 LNHDA and CDR2 SQIVND come from the germline V gene (reference sequence). The CDR3 totals 17 residues. V was cut by 5 bases and J by 1 base, with 20 bases left in between. Generated by immunoSEQ multiplex PCR, the TCRdb table keeps only in-frame clones and is missing some. The data show hundreds of thousands of clones, 85% to 90% seen once. This sequence was found in a man between 18 and 29 years old with COVID-19, enrolled during active disease. The chain recombines TRBV19 with TRBJ1-1; D gene unclear. The sequencing input was peripheral blood. The DNA for the CDR3 is TGTGCCAGTAGTTTCCGACATTTCAGGTCATGGAACACTGAAGCTTTCTTT. This translates into CASSFRHFRSWNTEAFF.